The subject of this entry is one TCR beta chain. This sample was included in a study of blood T cell repertoires in COVID-19. For the study at large: Sites across the United States, Italy and Spain contributed samples from acute and convalescent COVID-19. Sources were T cells, B-cell-depleted T cells, or PBMCs; the material itself was cDNA or gDNA.

Source study methods: For nucleated cells, counts were estimated from reference gene primer amplification. Profiled with immunoSEQ multiplex PCR; TCRdb holds only in-frame clones, not every one. From that table come the V and J calls and clone size; the DNA was used to work out D and trimming. The table has about 190,000 clones, around four fifths seen once. This CDR3 contains 15 residues. Germline CDR1 MNHNS, CDR2 SASEGT. V was trimmed by 2 bases and J by 3 bases, leaving 13 bases between them. The origin of this receptor is a woman aged 25 to 39 with acute or convalescent COVID-19. The V and J genes are TRBV6-1 and TRBJ1-1; perhaps TRBD1 as D (5 bases). Sequencing was done on a sample of peripheral blood. The CDR3 DNA sequence: TGTGCCAGCAGTGAAATAGCAGGGCCCGACACTGAAGCTTTCTTT. This translates into CASSEIAGPDTEAFF.